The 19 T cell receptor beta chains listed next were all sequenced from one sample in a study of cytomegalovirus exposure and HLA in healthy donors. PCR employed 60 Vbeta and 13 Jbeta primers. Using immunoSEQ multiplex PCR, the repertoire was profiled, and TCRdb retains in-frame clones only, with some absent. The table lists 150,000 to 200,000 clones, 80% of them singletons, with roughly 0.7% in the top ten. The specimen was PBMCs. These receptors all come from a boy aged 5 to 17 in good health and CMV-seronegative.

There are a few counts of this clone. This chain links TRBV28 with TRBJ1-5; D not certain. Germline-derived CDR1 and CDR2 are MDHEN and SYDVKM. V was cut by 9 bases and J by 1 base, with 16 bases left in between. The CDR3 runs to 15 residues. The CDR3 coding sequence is TGTGCCAGTCGAATTTCGGGTCTCAGCAATCAGCCCCAGCATTTT. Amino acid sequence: CASRISGLSNQPQHF.

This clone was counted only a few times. The CDR3 loop reads CASSVSGRGLGGSEKLFF. In DNA form, the CDR3 reads TGTGCCAGCAGCGTATCGGGTAGGGGGCTTGGGGGGAGTGAAAAACTGTTTTTT. The rearrangement links TRBV9 to TRBJ1-4, with TRBD1 matching 7 bases. Germline CDR1 SGDLS, CDR2 YYNGEE. V trimming: 1 base; J trimming: 7 bases; junction bases outside the gene matches: 16. There are 18 residues in the CDR3.

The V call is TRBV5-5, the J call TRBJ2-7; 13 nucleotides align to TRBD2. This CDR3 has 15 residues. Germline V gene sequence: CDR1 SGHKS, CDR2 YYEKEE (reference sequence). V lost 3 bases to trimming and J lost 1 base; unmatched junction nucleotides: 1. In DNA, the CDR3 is TGTGCCAGCAGCTCGGGACTAGCGGGATCCTACGAGCAGTACTTC. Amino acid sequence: CASSSGLAGSYEQYF.

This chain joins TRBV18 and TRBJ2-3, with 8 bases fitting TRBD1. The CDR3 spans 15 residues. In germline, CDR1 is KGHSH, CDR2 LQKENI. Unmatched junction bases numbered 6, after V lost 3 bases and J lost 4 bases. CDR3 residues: CASSPWTGLADTQYF. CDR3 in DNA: TGTGCCAGCTCACCCTGGACAGGGTTGGCAGATACGCAGTATTTT.

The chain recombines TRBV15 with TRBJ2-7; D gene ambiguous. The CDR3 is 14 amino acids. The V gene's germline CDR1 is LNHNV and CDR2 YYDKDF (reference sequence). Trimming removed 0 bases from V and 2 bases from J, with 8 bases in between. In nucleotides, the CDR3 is TGTGCCACCAGCAGAGAGGCGGCAACCTACGAGCAGTACTTC. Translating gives CATSREAATYEQYF.

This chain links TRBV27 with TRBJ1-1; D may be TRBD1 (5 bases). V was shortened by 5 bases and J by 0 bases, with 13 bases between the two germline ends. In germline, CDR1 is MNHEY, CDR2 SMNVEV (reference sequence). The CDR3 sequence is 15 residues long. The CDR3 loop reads CASSLRSQVNTEAFF. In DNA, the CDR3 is TGTGCCAGCAGTCTACGGTCACAGGTGAACACTGAAGCTTTCTTT.

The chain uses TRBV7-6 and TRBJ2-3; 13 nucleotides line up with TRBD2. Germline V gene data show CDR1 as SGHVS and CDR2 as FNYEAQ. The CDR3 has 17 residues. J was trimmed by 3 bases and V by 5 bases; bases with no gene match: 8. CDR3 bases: TGTGCCAGCAGCCACCGATCGACTAGCGGGAGGACAGATACGCAGTATTTT. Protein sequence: CASSHRSTSGRTDTQYF.

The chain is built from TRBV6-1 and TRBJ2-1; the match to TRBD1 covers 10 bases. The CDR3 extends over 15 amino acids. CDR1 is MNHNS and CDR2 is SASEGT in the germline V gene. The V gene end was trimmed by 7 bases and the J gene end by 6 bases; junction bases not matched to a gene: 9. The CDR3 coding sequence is TGTGCCAGCACTCCCGGGACAGGGGCTTTCAATGAGCAGTTCTTC. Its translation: CASTPGTGAFNEQFF.

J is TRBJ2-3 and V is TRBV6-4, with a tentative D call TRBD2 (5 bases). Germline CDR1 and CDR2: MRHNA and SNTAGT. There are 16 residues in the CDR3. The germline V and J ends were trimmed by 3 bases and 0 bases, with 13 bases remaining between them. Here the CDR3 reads CASSEEASGSTDTQYF. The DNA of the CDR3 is TGTGCCAGCAGTGAGGAGGCGTCGGGGAGCACAGATACGCAGTATTTT.

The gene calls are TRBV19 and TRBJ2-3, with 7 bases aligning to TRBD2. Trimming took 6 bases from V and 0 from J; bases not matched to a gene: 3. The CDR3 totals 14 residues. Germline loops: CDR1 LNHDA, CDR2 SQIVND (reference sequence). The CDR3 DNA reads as TGTGCCAGTAGGAAGGGAGGGAGCACAGATACGCAGTATTTT. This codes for CASRKGGSTDTQYF.

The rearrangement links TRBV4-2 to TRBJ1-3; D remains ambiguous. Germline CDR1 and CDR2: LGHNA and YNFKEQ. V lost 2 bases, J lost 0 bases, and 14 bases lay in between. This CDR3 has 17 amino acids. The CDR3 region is CASSQSTASFSGNTIYF. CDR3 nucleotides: TGTGCCAGCAGCCAATCCACAGCCTCCTTCTCTGGAAACACCATATATTTT.

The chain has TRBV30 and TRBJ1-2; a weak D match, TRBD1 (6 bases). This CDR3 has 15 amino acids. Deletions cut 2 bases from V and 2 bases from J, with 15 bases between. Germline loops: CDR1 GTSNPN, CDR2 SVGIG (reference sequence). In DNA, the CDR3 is TGTGCCTGGAGTCCCGCCGGCAGGGGCAACTATGGCTACACCTTC. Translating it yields CAWSPAGRGNYGYTF.

This CDR3 reads CASSFNPGTATEAFF. The CDR3 DNA reads as TGTGCCAGCAGCTTTAACCCCGGGACAGCCACTGAAGCTTTCTTT. This rearrangement joins TRBV7-2 to TRBJ1-1, with TRBD1 matching 7 bases. Germline trimming cut 3 bases from V and 4 bases from J; bases unmatched to any gene: 8. Germline loops: CDR1 SGHTA, CDR2 FQGNSA. The CDR3 consists of 15 residues.

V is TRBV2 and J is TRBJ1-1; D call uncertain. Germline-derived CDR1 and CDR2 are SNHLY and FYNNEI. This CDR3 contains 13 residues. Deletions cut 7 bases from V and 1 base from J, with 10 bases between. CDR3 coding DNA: TGTGCCAGCAAATTTCGGGGGAACACTGAAGCTTTCTTT. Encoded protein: CASKFRGNTEAFF.

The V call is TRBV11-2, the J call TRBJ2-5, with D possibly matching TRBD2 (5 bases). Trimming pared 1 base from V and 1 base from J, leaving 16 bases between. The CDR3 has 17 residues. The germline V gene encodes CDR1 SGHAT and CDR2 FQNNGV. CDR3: CASSLGRRQSVQETQYF. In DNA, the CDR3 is TGTGCCAGCAGCTTAGGCAGGAGGCAATCGGTCCAAGAGACCCAGTACTTC.

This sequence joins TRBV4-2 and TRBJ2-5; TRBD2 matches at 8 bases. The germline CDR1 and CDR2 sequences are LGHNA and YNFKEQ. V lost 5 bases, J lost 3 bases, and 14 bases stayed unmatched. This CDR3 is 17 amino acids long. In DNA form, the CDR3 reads TGTGCCAGCAGCGGTGGTACATCGGCGGGGGGCGAAGAGACCCAGTACTTC. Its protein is CASSGGTSAGGEETQYF.

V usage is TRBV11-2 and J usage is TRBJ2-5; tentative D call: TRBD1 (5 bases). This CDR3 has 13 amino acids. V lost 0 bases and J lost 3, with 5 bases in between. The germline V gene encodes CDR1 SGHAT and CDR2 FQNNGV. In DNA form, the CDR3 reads TGTGCCAGCAGCTTAGACAGGGAAGAGACCCAGTACTTC. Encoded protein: CASSLDREETQYF.

The CDR3 nucleotides read TGTGCCAGCAGTTACACAGGGGGAGCTAACTATGGCTACACCTTC. Translated: CASSYTGGANYGYTF. V is TRBV6-6 and J is TRBJ1-2; 8 nucleotides align to TRBD1. The J segment lost 0 bases and the V segment lost 2 bases, leaving 2 bases of the junction unmatched. Germline V lookup: CDR1 MNHNY, CDR2 SVGAGI (reference sequence). CDR3 length equals 15 residues.

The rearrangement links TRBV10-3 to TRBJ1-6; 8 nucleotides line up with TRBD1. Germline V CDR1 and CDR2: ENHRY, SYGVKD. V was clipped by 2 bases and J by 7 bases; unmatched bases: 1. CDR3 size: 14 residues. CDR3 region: CAISERQGNSPLHF. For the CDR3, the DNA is TGTGCCATCAGTGAGAGACAGGGGAATTCACCCCTCCACTTT.